A single sample gave rise to the 27 T cell receptor beta chains below, sequenced in a study of CD8 T cells in Susac syndrome. An amount of RNA that ranged from 0.5 to 1 ug was reverse transcribed with random hexamers. TCRdb ran MiXCR on the immunoSEQ multiplex PCR reads and lists one entry per CDR3 protein. The sample includes about 300,000 distinct CDR3 sequences, 92% of them seen just once. The sample comprised CD4+ T cells from PBMCs. The receptor set was obtained from a human donor with multiple sclerosis.

The chain has TRBV7-8 and TRBJ1-5, with 11 bases aligning to TRBD1. V shed 4 bases and J 7 bases; nucleotides not matched to a gene: 9. The CDR3 runs 16 residues. The germline V gene has CDR1 SGHVS and CDR2 FQNEAQ. CDR3 region: CASSSVPGQGDQPQHF. The CDR3 DNA reads TGTGCCAGCAGCTCCGTACCGGGACAGGGGGACCAGCCCCAGCATTTT.

The rearrangement links TRBV7-2 to TRBJ1-5; D may be TRBD1 (5 bases). This CDR3 spans 14 amino acids. From germline, CDR1 is SGHTA and CDR2 FQGNSA. With 3 bases removed from V and 5 bases from J, the gap between germline ends came to 11 bases. The CDR3: CASSLGQTYQPQHF. For the CDR3, the DNA is TGTGCCAGCAGCTTGGGGCAGACATATCAGCCCCAGCATTTT.

V and J are TRBV20-1 and TRBJ1-2, with D perhaps matching TRBD1 (5 bases). The germline V gene encodes CDR1 DFQATT and CDR2 SNEGSKA (reference sequence). The V end was cut by 0 bases, the J end by 5 bases, with 13 bases between. This CDR3 has 14 amino acids. The CDR3 nucleotides read TGCAGTGCTAGAGATCACCAGGGACTTTATGGCTACACCTTC. This gives the protein CSARDHQGLYGYTF.

The rearrangement uses TRBV27 and TRBJ2-5; D is perhaps TRBD1 or TRBD2 (5 bases each). Trimming stripped 3 bases from V and 5 bases from J, with 10 bases between. Germline values: CDR1 MNHEY, CDR2 SMNVEV (reference sequence). The CDR3 extends over 13 amino acids. The CDR3 reads CASSFRGEETQYF. CDR3 DNA sequence: TGTGCCAGCAGTTTCCGGGGCGAGGAGACCCAGTACTTC.

The chain carries TRBV14 and TRBJ2-5, with no clear D. This CDR3 region has 16 residues. Trimming left V 2 bases short and J 2 bases short, with 15 bases between. CDR1 and CDR2 from the germline V gene are SGHDN and FVKESK. The CDR3 loop reads CASSQLGNGEQETQYF. The CDR3, as DNA: TGTGCCAGCAGCCAACTAGGGAACGGTGAACAAGAGACCCAGTACTTC.

This clonotype was seen once. The conserved final phenylalanine or tryptophan is absent from the CDR3, which likely points to a read error. This chain connects TRBV30 to TRBJ1-1; no definite D call. Trimming shortened V by 4 bases and J by 8 bases, and 14 bases separated the two germline ends. The germline gives CDR1 GTSNPN, CDR2 SVGIG (reference sequence). This CDR3 has 12 residues. DNA of the CDR3: TGTGCCTGGAACAAGAGGGCAGAGGAAGCTTTCGTT. This translates into CAWNKRAEEAFV.

V is TRBV28 and J is TRBJ2-1; 8 nucleotides align to TRBD2. CDR3 length: 16 amino acids. The V segment lost 2 bases and the J segment 8 bases; nucleotides outside the gene matches: 11. Germline-derived CDR1 and CDR2 are MDHEN and SYDVKM. The CDR3 region has the DNA TGTGCCAGCAGTTTAGCAACGGGGGGGCCGGACCATGAGCAGTTCTTC. Translated: CASSLATGGPDHEQFF.

The chain has TRBV5-6 and TRBJ2-7, with a weak D call TRBD2 (5 bases). V shed 4 bases and J shed 4 bases, with 24 bases lying between them. The CDR3 is 17 residues long. Germline CDR1 and CDR2: SGHDT and YYEEEE. The CDR3 reads CASSPLGELAKTYEQYF. CDR3 nucleotides: TGTGCCAGCAGCCCTCTGGGAGAGTTAGCGAAAACTTACGAGCAGTACTTC.

The CDR3 region is CASVTGGHYNEQFF. The DNA of the CDR3 is TGTGCCAGCGTCACAGGGGGGCACTACAATGAGCAGTTCTTC. V is TRBV6-1 and J is TRBJ2-1, with TRBD1 matching 8 bases. This CDR3 spans 14 amino acids. Trimming removed 8 bases from V and 3 bases from J; junction bases left unmatched: 6. CDR1 and CDR2 from the germline V gene are MNHNS and SASEGT.

J is TRBJ1-1 and V is TRBV20-1, with 8 bases matching TRBD1. CDR3 length: 15 amino acids. Trimming cost V 0 bases and J 1 base; bases outside gene matches: 4. Looked up from germline, CDR1 is DFQATT and CDR2 is SNEGSKA (reference sequence). CDR3 residues: CSARDRGLGNTEAFF. DNA of the CDR3: TGCAGTGCTAGAGACAGGGGGCTGGGGAACACTGAAGCTTTCTTT.

The V and J genes are TRBV19 and TRBJ2-1; 9 nucleotides line up with TRBD2. V gave up 3 bases and J gave up 7 bases; unmatched junction bases: 7. Looked up from germline, CDR1 is LNHDA and CDR2 is SQIVND (reference sequence). The CDR3 spans 15 residues. The CDR3 DNA follows: TGTGCCAGTAGTATTGGAGCGGGAGGCGTGAATGAGCAGTTCTTC. Residues: CASSIGAGGVNEQFF.

The chain links TRBV2 to TRBJ2-7, with 10 bases that match TRBD2. Germline V gene lookup returns CDR1 SNHLY and CDR2 FYNNEI. With 0 bases clipped from V and 5 bases from J, the junction kept 10 bases outside the gene matches. The CDR3 has 17 residues. The CDR3 loop is CASSEAYPLAGADEQYF. As DNA, the CDR3 is TGTGCCAGCAGTGAAGCGTATCCTCTAGCGGGAGCCGACGAGCAGTACTTC.

The chain couples TRBV29-1 to TRBJ1-1; D remains unclear. The V and J ends lost 3 bases and 0 bases respectively, with 8 bases between them. The germline V gene has CDR1 SQVTM and CDR2 ANQGSEA. The CDR3 loop spans 13 amino acids. In DNA form, the CDR3 reads TGCAGCGTTGAGGCCCCCATGAACACTGAAGCTTTCTTT. It translates to CSVEAPMNTEAFF.

The chain has TRBV6-1 and TRBJ2-3, with D tentatively TRBD2 (6 bases). V was trimmed by 4 bases and J by 0 bases, leaving 8 bases between them. The CDR3 totals 14 residues. CDR1 is MNHNS, CDR2 SASEGT, per germline. The CDR3 region is CASSGSGSTDTQYF. In DNA form, the CDR3 reads TGTGCCAGCAGTGGTAGCGGAAGCACAGATACGCAGTATTTT.

The chain recombines TRBV20-1 with TRBJ1-1; 9 bases match TRBD1. With V trimmed by 6 bases and J by 3 bases, 23 bases remained unmatched. The length of the CDR3 is 19 residues. Looked up from germline, CDR1 is DFQATT and CDR2 is SNEGSKA (reference sequence). CDR3: CSALPPLLTGGTSDTEAFF. DNA of the CDR3: TGCAGTGCACTACCTCCACTATTGACAGGGGGGACAAGTGACACTGAAGCTTTCTTT.

The rearrangement joins TRBV20-1 to TRBJ2-1; 10 bases line up with TRBD2. The CDR3 has 15 residues. Germline V gene lookup returns CDR1 DFQATT and CDR2 SNEGSKA (reference sequence). Trimming cost V 3 bases and J 8 bases; bases outside gene matches: 10. CDR3 protein: CSASFEREGRDEQFF. CDR3 bases: TGCAGTGCTAGTTTTGAGCGGGAGGGCCGCGATGAGCAGTTCTTC.

About this clonotype itself: Germline is not matched at one junction end, which may reflect a read error. This chain connects TRBV7-9 to TRBJ1-3; D gene ambiguous. Germline-derived CDR1 and CDR2 are SEHNR and FQNEAQ (reference sequence). The CDR3 has 13 amino acids. In DNA form, the CDR3 reads TGTGCCAGCAGCTTAGGAGGGCCGGTCGTCCCTTCATTT. Amino acids: CASSLGGPVVPSF.

V is TRBV29-1 and J is TRBJ1-1; no clear D. V shed 7 bases and J shed 0 bases, with 9 bases lying between them. CDR3 length: 12 residues. Germline V gene sequence: CDR1 SQVTM, CDR2 ANQGSEA. The CDR3 sequence: CSARRMNTEAFF. As DNA, the CDR3 is TGCAGCGCAAGGAGAATGAACACTGAAGCTTTCTTT.

V is TRBV7-9 and J is TRBJ2-3, with TRBD2 identical over 10 bases. CDR1 is SEHNR, CDR2 FQNEAQ, per germline (reference sequence). CDR3 length: 16 residues. Unmatched junction bases numbered 14, after V lost 8 bases and J lost 6 bases. The CDR3 region has the DNA TGTGCCAGCGGATCCCCTAGCGGGGGCCTACTCGATACGCAGTATTTT. It translates to CASGSPSGGLLDTQYF.

The rearrangement links TRBV7-9 to TRBJ2-3; 14 bases align to TRBD2. Trimming took 4 bases from V and 2 from J; bases not matched to a gene: 2. Germline V gene lookup returns CDR1 SEHNR and CDR2 FQNEAQ (reference sequence). CDR3 length: 16 residues. The CDR3 region has the DNA TGTGCCAGCAGCTCGGGACTAGCGGGGGTCACAGATACGCAGTATTTT. It translates to CASSSGLAGVTDTQYF.

The chain combines TRBV12-3 or TRBV12-4 with TRBJ1-1; no clear D gene. The V end was cut by 7 bases, the J end by 2 bases, with 23 bases between. This CDR3 comprises 17 residues. CDR3 in DNA: TGTGCCAGCACCTTCCTTGGTGGGCGGCCTTATAACACTGAAGCTTTCTTT. Residues: CASTFLGGRPYNTEAFF.

The chain is built from TRBV18 and TRBJ2-3; 13 bases are shared with TRBD2. CDR1 KGHSH and CDR2 LQKENI come from the germline V gene. J was trimmed by 5 bases and V by 2 bases; bases with no gene match: 7. This CDR3 spans 17 amino acids. The CDR3 nucleotides are TGTGCCAGCTCACCAGGAACTAGCGGGGGGGCCAAAGATACGCAGTATTTT. Translating it yields CASSPGTSGGAKDTQYF.

The chain combines TRBV4-1 with TRBJ2-7; possibly TRBD1 for D (6 bases). Germline CDR1 reads MGHRA; CDR2 reads YSYEKL. The CDR3 is 16 residues long. Trimming left V 2 bases short and J 3 bases short, with 17 bases between. The CDR3 sequence is CASSQNPGARVYEQYF. The CDR3 region has the DNA TGCGCCAGCAGCCAAAATCCAGGGGCTCGGGTCTACGAGCAGTACTTC.

V is TRBV29-1 and J is TRBJ1-1, with 7 positions matching TRBD1. There are 13 residues in the CDR3. Germline V gene data show CDR1 as SQVTM and CDR2 as ANQGSEA. After removal of 3 bases from V and 4 bases from J, the junction contained 5 bases not matched to a gene. In nucleotides, the CDR3 is TGCAGCGTTGAGAGACAGGGCGGCACTGAAGCTTTCTTT. Its translation is CSVERQGGTEAFF.

The chain joins TRBV15 to TRBJ1-2; D is ambiguous. This CDR3 contains 13 residues. The germline V and J ends were trimmed by 0 bases and 3 bases, with 5 bases remaining between them. The germline V gene has CDR1 LNHNV and CDR2 YYDKDF (reference sequence). This chain's CDR3 is CATSRDEHYGYTF. Here the CDR3 DNA reads TGTGCCACCAGCAGAGATGAACACTATGGCTACACCTTC. Looking up the rest from reference TRBV15 and TRBJ1-2 gives the full variable domain: DAMVIQNPRYQVTQFGKPVTLSCSQTLNHNVMYWYQQKSSQAPKLLFHYYDKDFNNEADTPDNFQSRRPNTSFCFLDIRSPGLGDTAMYLCATSRDEHYGYTFGSGTRLTVV.

The J gene is TRBJ2-1, the V gene TRBV11-3; D gene ambiguous. The germline gives CDR1 SGHNT, CDR2 YENEEA. V gave up 1 base and J gave up 8 bases, with 15 bases separating them. This CDR3 is built from 15 residues. In nucleotides, the CDR3 is TGTGCCAGCAGCTTAGTACTGGGCGGTTCCGATGAGCAGTTCTTC. Its protein product is CASSLVLGGSDEQFF.

The gene calls are TRBV4-1 and TRBJ2-6; D is ambiguous. The V end was cut by 3 bases, the J end by 0 bases, with 9 bases between. The CDR3 extends over 16 amino acids. The germline gives CDR1 MGHRA, CDR2 YSYEKL. The CDR3 nucleotides read TGCGCCAGCAGCCAGCCTGCATTCTCTGGGGCCAACGTCCTGACTTTC. Encoded protein: CASSQPAFSGANVLTF.